The T cell receptor (beta chain) under discussion was sequenced for a study of T cells in Graves' hyperthyroidism and ophthalmopathy. TCR beta CDR3 regions were amplified from RNA. The HTBI primer set drove a first-round RT-PCR of the TCR CDR3. Using its own MiXCR run on the multiplex PCR reads, TCRdb lists one record per CDR3 protein. The sample lists fewer than 900,000 distinct CDR3 sequences; about 19% were seen once. Patients having uncontrolled infection, another autoimmune disease, pregnancy or lactation were not included. The diagnoses drew upon clinical symptoms, serum thyroxine and TRAb, thyroid ultrasound and orbital computed tomography. Study outcomes and limitations: Ophthalmopathy stood apart from stable hyperthyroidism in a 13 V-J model.

This clonotype was found many times. Antigen: not known. The trim removed 7 bases at V and 4 bases at J, leaving 7 bases unmatched. Germline CDR1 LGHNT, CDR2 FRNRAP. This CDR3 is built from 15 residues. This TCR was sampled from a woman in her 50s with Graves' hyperthyroidism that later progressed to Graves' ophthalmopathy. Sequenced input: blood. This sequence joins TRBV12-5 and TRBJ2-1; TRBD2 agrees at 10 bases. DNA for the CDR3: TGTGCTAGTGCCGCGCTAGCGGGGGCATACAATGAGCAGTTCTTC. This codes for CASAALAGAYNEQFF.